This passage covers 30 T cell receptor beta chains from one sample sequenced in a study of T cells in Graves' hyperthyroidism and ophthalmopathy. Amplification yielded TCR beta CDR3 regions, with RNA transcripts as the source. When the TCR CDR3 underwent first-round RT-PCR, the HTBI primer set was used. TCRdb itself ran the multiplex PCR reads through MiXCR, one entry per CDR3 protein. Here the sample spans 530,000 or so distinct CDR3 sequences, roughly 17% being singletons. The sequenced sample consisted of blood. The receptors here all came from a woman younger than 30 with Graves' ophthalmopathy.

This clonotype was seen many times. The V and J genes are TRBV3-1 and TRBJ1-2; D unclear. CDR3 length equals 15 residues. The ends were cut back, 1 base at V and 0 bases at J, with 9 bases in the middle. Germline CDR1 LGHDT, CDR2 YNNKEL (reference sequence). CDR3 sequence (DNA): TGTGCCAGCAGCCAAGGGACGGCAGCTAACTATGGCTACACCTTC. Encoded protein: CASSQGTAANYGYTF.

This clonotype was found many times. The chain uses TRBV5-6 and TRBJ2-3; 7 nucleotides align to TRBD2. The germline V gene encodes CDR1 SGHDT and CDR2 YYEEEE. J lost 0 bases, V lost 4 bases, and 11 bases had no gene match. The CDR3 sequence is 17 residues long. CDR3 sequence reads: CASSPPGGGTSTDTQYF. The CDR3 DNA reads TGTGCCAGCAGCCCCCCGGGAGGCGGGACTAGCACAGATACGCAGTATTTT. Filled out from reference TRBV5-6 and TRBJ2-3, the complete variable domain reads DAGVTQSPTHLIKTRGQQVTLRCSPKSGHDTVSWYQQALGQGPQFIFQYYEEEERQRGNFPDRFSGHQFPNYSSELNVNALLLGDSALYLCASSPPGGGTSTDTQYFGPGTRLTVL.

This clonotype was picked up many times. The chain couples TRBV27 to TRBJ2-7; 9 bases map to TRBD2. The CDR3 has 14 residues. Germline-derived CDR1 and CDR2 are MNHEY and SMNVEV (reference sequence). The junction had 1 base not matched to a gene; V was cut back by 4 bases and J by 0 bases. This chain's CDR3 is CASSSTSGSYEQYF. The DNA for the CDR3 is TGTGCCAGCAGTTCGACTAGCGGCTCCTACGAGCAGTACTTC.

The gene calls are TRBV30 and TRBJ1-6; D remains unclear. Germline V gene data show CDR1 as GTSNPN and CDR2 as SVGIG (reference sequence). CDR3 size: 12 residues. Trimming removed 5 bases at V and 5 bases at J, with 7 bases between. CDR3 region: CAWARDNSPLHF. CDR3 nucleotide sequence: TGTGCCTGGGCGCGGGATAATTCACCCCTCCACTTT.

This clonotype was observed at least ten times. This chain joins TRBV5-6 and TRBJ1-1, with TRBD1 as a possible D gene (5 bases). V lost 6 bases, J lost 3 bases, and 15 bases lay in between. Germline V gene sequence: CDR1 SGHDT, CDR2 YYEEEE. The CDR3 sequence is 14 residues long. The CDR3, as DNA: TGTGCCAGCACCAATACCCTGGGGGACACTGAAGCTTTCTTT. It codes for CASTNTLGDTEAFF.

The V and J genes are TRBV6-1 and TRBJ2-1, with TRBD2 identical over 16 bases. The germline V gene encodes CDR1 MNHNS and CDR2 SASEGT. The CDR3 spans 19 residues. The junction had 9 bases not matched to a gene; V was cut back by 6 bases and J by 1 base. CDR3 sequence: CASRAGTSGGGGSYNEQFF. The CDR3 coding sequence is TGTGCCAGCAGGGCCGGGACTAGCGGGGGGGGGGGATCCTACAATGAGCAGTTCTTC.

This clonotype was seen more than once but under ten times. V gene TRBV3-1 combines with J gene TRBJ1-3, with D perhaps matching TRBD1 (6 bases). Per the germline V gene, CDR1 is LGHDT and CDR2 is YNNKEL (reference sequence). Trimming took off 6 bases at V and 2 bases at J, with 11 bases between the two ends. This CDR3 is built from 14 residues. CDR3 loop: CASRADRTGNTIYF. The CDR3 DNA sequence: TGTGCCAGCAGGGCGGACAGAACTGGAAACACCATATATTTT.

There are many counts of this clonotype. The rearrangement uses TRBV28 and TRBJ1-2; a possible D gene is TRBD1 (6 bases). The germline V gene has CDR1 MDHEN and CDR2 SYDVKM. V was cut by 3 bases and J by 4 bases, with 15 bases left in between. The CDR3 loop spans 15 amino acids. The chain's CDR3 is CASSLRGEWVYGYTF. DNA of the CDR3: TGTGCCAGCAGTTTGAGGGGGGAATGGGTCTATGGCTACACCTTC.

This clonotype came up many times. The rearrangement joins TRBV12-3 or TRBV12-4 to TRBJ2-2; 10 bases agree with TRBD2. Unmatched junction bases numbered 4, after V lost 0 bases and J lost 3 bases. The CDR3 spans 17 residues. For the CDR3, the DNA is TGTGCCAGCAGTTTAGCGATAGCGGGGGGAGACACCGGGGAGCTGTTTTTT. It yields the protein CASSLAIAGGDTGELFF.

This chain's CDR3 is CASTGDRVGYTF. The CDR3 DNA reads TGTGCCAGTACCGGCGACAGGGTTGGCTACACCTTC. This sequence joins TRBV19 and TRBJ1-2; 7 bases are shared with TRBD1. The CDR3 loop spans 12 amino acids. Trimming took 7 bases from V and 7 from J; bases not matched to a gene: 6. The germline V gene encodes CDR1 LNHDA and CDR2 SQIVND (reference sequence).

Remarks on this clonotype: Given a much more abundant clone one base away, this may be a read error. This chain joins TRBV6-1 and TRBJ1-5; D is uncertain. Germline values: CDR1 MNHNS, CDR2 SASEGT. V lost 8 bases to trimming and J lost 3 bases, with 14 bases between them. This CDR3 is 14 amino acids long. CDR3 sequence (DNA): TGTGCCAGCGGAAAAGGATCGGTCAATCAGCCCCAGCATTTT. It encodes CASGKGSVNQPQHF.

V and J are TRBV27 and TRBJ2-3, with D possibly TRBD1 on 6 matching bases. The germline gives CDR1 MNHEY, CDR2 SMNVEV (reference sequence). V was trimmed by 6 bases and J by 6 bases, leaving 13 bases between them. This CDR3 has 13 amino acids. For the CDR3, the DNA is TGTGCCAGCAGCCGACAGGCACAGGATACGCAGTATTTT. Protein sequence: CASSRQAQDTQYF.

This clonotype was seen at least ten times. This rearrangement joins TRBV12-3 or TRBV12-4 to TRBJ2-1; 11 nucleotides agree with TRBD2. CDR3 length: 14 amino acids. The V and J ends lost 8 bases and 4 bases, in that order; junction bases with no gene match: 4. The CDR3: CASRTSGGYNEQFF. CDR3 DNA sequence: TGTGCCAGCCGAACTAGCGGGGGATACAATGAGCAGTTCTTC.

This clonotype appeared many times. This rearrangement joins TRBV10-3 to TRBJ2-1; TRBD2 aligns across 7 bases. This CDR3 contains 14 residues. Germline assignment: CDR1 ENHRY and CDR2 SYGVKD. The ends lost 2 bases at V and 5 bases at J; junction bases unmatched: 3. The CDR3 protein is CAISETGGDNEQFF. CDR3 in DNA: TGTGCCATCAGTGAGACGGGGGGTGACAATGAGCAGTTCTTC.

There are many counts of this clonotype. The chain combines TRBV28 with TRBJ1-2, with D maybe TRBD1 (6 bases). Germline CDR1 reads MDHEN; CDR2 reads SYDVKM. The ends were cut back, 6 bases at V and 4 bases at J, with 18 bases in the middle. CDR3 size: 15 residues. The CDR3 reads CASRGALLHGYGYTF. As DNA, the CDR3 is TGTGCCAGCAGGGGGGCGCTCCTACATGGCTATGGCTACACCTTC.

This clonotype was seen at least ten times. The rearrangement uses TRBV12-3 or TRBV12-4 and TRBJ2-7; no firm D call. Trimming cost V 2 bases and J 2 bases, with 10 bases left between them. The CDR3 length is 14 residues. The CDR3 DNA sequence: TGTGCCAGCAGTTTAACGGGTATGACCTACGAGCAGTACTTC. Translated: CASSLTGMTYEQYF.

This clonotype was recorded at least ten times. The chain uses TRBV5-1 and TRBJ2-7; 7 bases map to TRBD2. Germline values: CDR1 SGHRS, CDR2 YFSETQ. The CDR3 totals 13 residues. J lost 0 bases, V lost 5 bases, and 2 bases had no gene match. CDR3 in amino acids: CASRAGPSYEQYF. DNA for the CDR3: TGCGCCAGCAGAGCGGGGCCCTCCTACGAGCAGTACTTC. Drawing the rest from reference TRBV5-1 and TRBJ2-7, the complete variable domain is KAGVTQTPRYLIKTRGQQVTLSCSPISGHRSVSWYQQTPGQGLQFLFEYFSETQRNKGNFPGRFSGRQFSNSRSEMNVSTLELGDSALYLCASRAGPSYEQYFGPGTRLTVT.

This clonotype has at least ten counts. The chain is built from TRBV7-2 and TRBJ2-1; 10 bases are shared with TRBD2. Germline CDR1 and CDR2: SGHTA and FQGNSA. The CDR3 is made up of 14 amino acids. J gave up 7 bases and V 6 bases, and 6 bases lay outside the gene matches. CDR3 DNA: TGTGCCAGCAGGAGTACTAGCGGGGCAAATGAGCAGTTCTTC. Residues: CASRSTSGANEQFF. The full variable domain, in which reference TRBV7-2 and TRBJ2-1 provide the parts outside the CDR3, is GAGVSQSPSNKVTEKGKDVELRCDPISGHTALYWYRQSLGQGLEFLIYFQGNSAPDKSGLPSDRFSAERTGGSVSTLTIQRTQQEDSAVYLCASRSTSGANEQFFGPGTRLTVL.

A note on this clonotype: A much larger clone sits a single nucleotide away, making a read error possible. The rearrangement joins TRBV28 to TRBJ1-1; D not certain. This CDR3 comprises 15 residues. Germline CDR1 and CDR2: MDHEN and SYDVKM. The CDR3 region is CASSFMSGWNTEALF. The CDR3, as DNA: TGTGCCAGCAGTTTTATGTCAGGATGGAACACTGAAGCTCTCTTT.

This clonotype was detected many times. The V gene is TRBV7-9, the J gene TRBJ2-1; D tentatively fits TRBD1 or TRBD2 (5 bases each). CDR1 is SEHNR, CDR2 FQNEAQ, per germline (reference sequence). V was shortened by 5 bases and J by 3 bases, with 20 bases between the two germline ends. This CDR3 region has 17 residues. The CDR3 nucleotides are TGTGCCAGCAGCCGCGAGAGGGACCGCCGGGACTACAATGAGCAGTTCTTC. As protein: CASSRERDRRDYNEQFF.

Only a few counts were recorded for this clonotype. The chain carries TRBV28 and TRBJ2-5, with 7 bases aligning to TRBD2. The CDR3 covers 13 residues. After removal of 8 bases from V and 5 bases from J, the junction contained 8 bases not matched to a gene. Germline CDR1 is MDHEN and CDR2 is SYDVKM. CDR3: CASRGGGGETQYF. The CDR3 DNA sequence: TGTGCCAGCCGTGGGGGGGGGGGGGAGACCCAGTACTTC.

There are many counts of this clonotype. The chain combines TRBV28 with TRBJ2-1; the D gene is possibly TRBD2 (6 bases). This CDR3 spans 14 amino acids. CDR1 is MDHEN, CDR2 SYDVKM, per germline. V lost 6 bases and J lost 9, with 18 bases in between. The CDR3 reads CASRVGLQITEQFF. CDR3 DNA sequence: TGTGCCAGCAGAGTGGGACTCCAAATCACTGAGCAGTTCTTC. Drawing the rest from reference TRBV28 and TRBJ2-1, the complete variable domain is DVKVTQSSRYLVKRTGEKVFLECVQDMDHENMFWYRQDPGLGLRLIYFSYDVKMKEKGDIPEGYSVSREKKERFSLILESASTNQTSMYLCASRVGLQITEQFFGPGTRLTVL.

The J gene is TRBJ1-2, the V gene TRBV14; the match to TRBD1 covers 7 bases. This CDR3 has 15 residues. Per the germline V gene, CDR1 is SGHDN and CDR2 is FVKESK. The junction had 9 bases not matched to a gene; V was cut back by 4 bases and J by 4 bases. CDR3 sequence: CASSPSPGTAYGYTF. CDR3 bases: TGTGCCAGCAGCCCCTCCCCTGGGACAGCCTATGGCTACACCTTC.

The rearrangement joins TRBV9 to TRBJ2-1; D unclear. V dropped 3 bases and J dropped 9 bases, with 16 bases sitting between them. Germline V lookup: CDR1 SGDLS, CDR2 YYNGEE. This CDR3 is built from 14 residues. Here the CDR3 DNA reads TGTGCCAGCAGCGAACTTGGATCTTCGTCTGAGCAGTTCTTC. It yields the protein CASSELGSSSEQFF. The full variable domain, completed using reference TRBV9 and TRBJ2-1, is DSGVTQTPKHLITATGQRVTLRCSPRSGDLSVYWYQQSLDQGLQFLIQYYNGEERAKGNILERFSAQQFPDLHSELNLSSLELGDSALYFCASSELGSSSEQFFGPGTRLTVL.

This clonotype occurred many times. The chain is built from TRBV6-1 and TRBJ1-5; tentatively, D is TRBD1 (5 bases). This CDR3 contains 15 residues. CDR1 and CDR2 (germline): MNHNS, SASEGT. Trimming cost V 5 bases and J 2 bases, with 13 bases left between them. The CDR3 nucleotides read TGTGCCAGCAGTTATCCGGGGGGGGGCAATCAGCCCCAGCATTTT. Translation: CASSYPGGGNQPQHF.

The table lists this clonotype with many counts. The chain has TRBV28 and TRBJ2-5; TRBD2 matches at 11 bases. From germline, CDR1 is MDHEN and CDR2 SYDVKM. This CDR3 is 14 amino acids long. Germline trimming cut 3 bases from V and 5 bases from J; bases unmatched to any gene: 2. CDR3 amino acids: CASSFSGGAETQYF. The DNA of the CDR3 is TGTGCCAGCAGTTTTAGCGGGGGGGCGGAGACCCAGTACTTC. Combining the CDR3 with reference TRBV28 and TRBJ2-5 gives the whole variable domain DVKVTQSSRYLVKRTGEKVFLECVQDMDHENMFWYRQDPGLGLRLIYFSYDVKMKEKGDIPEGYSVSREKKERFSLILESASTNQTSMYLCASSFSGGAETQYFGPGTRLLVL.

There are a few counts of this clonotype. The chain uses TRBV7-2 and TRBJ2-1; 8 bases are shared with TRBD2. J was trimmed by 7 bases and V by 5 bases; bases with no gene match: 10. CDR3 length: 15 residues. Germline V CDR1 and CDR2: SGHTA, FQGNSA. CDR3 DNA sequence: TGTGCCAGCAGCCGAGTAGCGGGGTTTGGAAATGAGCAGTTCTTC. Protein product: CASSRVAGFGNEQFF.

The chain has TRBV2 and TRBJ2-5; 7 positions agree with TRBD1. V was pared by 5 bases and J by 6 bases, with 15 bases of the junction left unmatched. The CDR3 spans 16 residues. Germline V gene data show CDR1 as SNHLY and CDR2 as FYNNEI. The CDR3 here is CASSWEVLRDSQTQYF. The CDR3 nucleotides are TGTGCCAGCAGTTGGGAAGTTCTTCGGGACAGCCAGACCCAGTACTTC.

This clonotype has a count of ten or more. The rearrangement joins TRBV3-1 to TRBJ2-2; TRBD2 matches 8 bases. Germline V gives CDR1 LGHDT, CDR2 YNNKEL (reference sequence). Trimming cost V 5 bases and J 4 bases; bases outside gene matches: 6. The length of the CDR3 is 15 residues. In DNA, the CDR3 is TGTGCCAGCAGCTTACAGCGGGGGCTCACCGGGGAGCTGTTTTTT. Amino acid sequence: CASSLQRGLTGELFF.

This clonotype was counted many times. The genes are TRBV13 and TRBJ2-3, with 12 bases identical to TRBD2. There are 16 residues in the CDR3. Germline loops: CDR1 PRHDT, CDR2 FYEKMQ (reference sequence). The V segment lost 4 bases and the J segment 2 bases; nucleotides outside the gene matches: 4. The CDR3 is CASSSGTSGFTDTQYF. CDR3 nucleotide sequence: TGTGCCAGCAGCTCGGGGACTAGCGGGTTCACAGATACGCAGTATTTT.